A single T cell receptor beta chain is shown here with its context. The data derive from a study of blood T cell repertoires in COVID-19. Turning to the study itself: Samples representing acute and convalescent COVID-19 were sourced from the United States, Italy and Spain. From T cells, B-cell-depleted T cells, or PBMCs came the material, which was cDNA or gDNA.

Profiling relied on immunoSEQ multiplex PCR, and the TCRdb table lists in-frame clones only, not all of them. Of 200,000 to 250,000 clones listed, about 85% are singletons. V was clipped by 3 bases and J by 1 base, with 12 bases between them. The germline gives CDR1 SGHDN, CDR2 FVKESK. The CDR3 runs 15 residues. The specimen was peripheral blood. The clonotype was recovered from a middle-aged man with acute or convalescent COVID-19. The chain couples TRBV14 to TRBJ1-1, with D hard to call. In nucleotides, the CDR3 is TGTGCCAGCAGCCAGGGCGGGTTAGCGAACACTGAAGCTTTCTTT. This gives the protein CASSQGGLANTEAFF.